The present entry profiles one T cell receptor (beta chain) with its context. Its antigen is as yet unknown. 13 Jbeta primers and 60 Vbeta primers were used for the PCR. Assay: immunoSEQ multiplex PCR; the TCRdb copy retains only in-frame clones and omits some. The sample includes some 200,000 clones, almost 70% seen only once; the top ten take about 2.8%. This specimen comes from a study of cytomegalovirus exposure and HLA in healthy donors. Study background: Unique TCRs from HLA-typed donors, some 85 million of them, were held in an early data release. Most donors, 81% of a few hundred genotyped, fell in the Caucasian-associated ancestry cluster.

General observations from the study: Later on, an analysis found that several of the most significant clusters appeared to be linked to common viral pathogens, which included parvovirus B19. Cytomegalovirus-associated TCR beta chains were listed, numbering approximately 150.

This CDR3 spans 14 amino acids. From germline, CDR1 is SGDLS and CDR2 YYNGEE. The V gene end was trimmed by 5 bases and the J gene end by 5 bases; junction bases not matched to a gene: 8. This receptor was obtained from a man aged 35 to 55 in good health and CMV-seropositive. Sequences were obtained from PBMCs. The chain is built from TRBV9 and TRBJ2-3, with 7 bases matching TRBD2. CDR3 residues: CASSRSGVGDTQYF. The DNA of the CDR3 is TGTGCCAGCAGTCGCAGCGGGGTAGGAGATACGCAGTATTTT.